Reported below is one T cell receptor beta chain. Its recognized antigen is unknown. No base quality values were provided; no much bigger clone lies one nucleotide off. This entry is derived from a study of cytomegalovirus exposure and HLA in healthy donors (TCRdb year 2017). Some background on the complete study: An earlier analysis of roughly 500 of the donors reported approximately 270 Gb of sequence data and 117 million unique TCR beta sequences from some 180 million T cells. Roughly 310 gigabases of sequencing data and 80 million or so unique TCR sequences were included in an early release covering several hundred HLA-typed donors. Of the approximately 400 genotyped donors, approximately 81% were placed in the genetic ancestry cluster associated with self-reported Caucasian donors. The study aimed to test whether signatures of past pathogen exposure could be identified by cataloging public T cell receptors. The study profiled the T cell repertoires of 550 to 700 subjects by immunosequencing and related them to cytomegalovirus serostatus. Besides the first cohort of approximately 670 subjects, a separate validation cohort made up of 120 different subjects was used. To predict cytomegalovirus infection status, the study brought together high-throughput TCR immunosequencing, statistical association of individual TCRs with disease status, and machine learning. A later analysis re-examined previously published TCR beta repertoires from more than 600 donors and added high-resolution HLA genotyping to investigate patterns of TCR occurrence. Rather than drawing on any new phenotypic data, the later analysis identified candidate immune exposures from TCR beta sequences and the way those sequences occurred across donors. In an earlier analysis of a few hundred of the donors, high-throughput TCR beta sequencing was used to judge whether each TCR beta V gene segment behaved as functional or pseudogenic. Donor age, sex, ethnicity and CMV serostatus were collected together with the repertoire data. In a later genetic analysis, genome-wide SNP genotypes for 398 of the 666 donors were used, and that subset was treated as a discovery cohort. Every discovery cohort repertoire had been produced on one sequencing platform. HLA typing covered class I and class II loci at four-digit resolution. The number of typed donors differed by locus: roughly 620-630 for A, B, C, DRB1 and DQB1; 522 for DQA1; over 600 for DPA1; and around 490 for DPB1. Roughly five DR-DQ haplotypes were handled as single units for association and clustering because linkage in the cohort was strong. Across 398 genotyped donors of the cohort, an average of roughly 250,000 unique TCR beta nucleotide sequences per donor were sequenced, and 15% to 20% of those sequences were non-productive.

Study-level results and caveats: A later analysis associated approximately 17,000 TCR beta sequences with specific HLA alleles at a false discovery rate of 0.05. In a later analysis, most CMV-associated TCR beta chains were found to appear HLA-restricted, with HLA associations seemingly driven largely by CMV exposure. HLA typing was unavailable for some donors at each locus, so association tests used only the typed subset. Only TCR beta chains were sequenced in this cohort, and the absence of alpha or paired-chain data limited detectable features. When HLA alleles, especially DR and DQ, strongly co-occurred, TCR associations were difficult to assign to individual alleles. Compared with equally common non-associated chains, HLA-associated TCR beta chains in a later analysis were more clonally expanded and had lower generation probabilities. A further reported finding was that TCR beta sequences accurately predicted the HLA-A and HLA-B alleles for most subjects in the first cohort. In vitro tests confirmed that a few of the cytomegalovirus-associated TCR beta chains recognize cytomegalovirus antigens. For the cohort, immune exposure information was limited to CMV serostatus. Compared with the approximately 720-donor mean, donors in an Asian-associated ancestry cluster had fewer N-insertions in productive TCRs, according to a later genetic analysis. The classifier was reported to diagnose cytomegalovirus status with high specificity and sensitivity in both the original and validation cohorts. In the study, about 150 TCR beta chains were listed as associated with cytomegalovirus. Some IMGT-functional V segments, including TRBV6-2 and TRBV6-3, could not be distinguished by the 87-base-pair reads and were therefore excluded. Because counts were too low, about 17 rarely observed V segments, including chromosome 9 orphons, were excluded from the earlier analysis of 587 of the donors. While some public TCRs were present in many individuals, most TCR sequences turned up only very rarely across donors. Roughly uniform sequencing depth across donors was assumed in presence/absence analyses, although this assumption may not hold. A later genetic analysis associated a missense DCLRE1C variant with V-gene and J-gene trimming of TCR beta chains, and an independent cohort replicated the association. According to a later analysis, TCR association rates differed among HLA loci, with DRB1 alleles showing the most associated TCRs and HLA-C alleles showing the fewest. Correlated functional status among segregating V segments might reflect linkage disequilibrium, but an unknown experimental factor could not be ruled out. A cluster of highly shared sequence variants was judged likely to be a technical artifact of the sequencing pipeline. It was suggested by the authors that the approach could potentially be generalized to other disease states and immunological phenotypes. A later analysis reported that several top co-occurrence clusters appeared linked to parvovirus B19, influenza, CMV and Epstein-Barr virus. In an earlier analysis of some 500 of the donors, most TCR beta V segments appeared in productive rearrangements about 87% or about 30% of the time, broadly matching IMGT annotations.

The cohort consisted of 650 to 850 healthy bone marrow donors. At the time of sampling, all cohort members were nominally healthy, though unrecorded immune exposures were likely present. The donor tested CMV seropositive, placing the donor among the 289 seropositive members of the cohort. A peripheral blood sample was collected from each donor, and TCR beta sequencing was performed on peripheral blood mononuclear cells. Genomic DNA extraction from the blood cell samples was performed with the Qiagen DNeasy Blood Extraction Kit. Libraries were constructed by the immunoSEQ multiplex PCR assay. The multiplex PCR relied on a mix of 60 forward primers for TCR Vbeta segments and 13 reverse primers for TCR Jbeta segments. Amplification of the CDR3 region of rearranged TCR beta genes was performed with a multiplex PCR assay on genomic DNA. On the Illumina HiSeq System, the amplified TCR beta libraries were sequenced as 87-base-pair reads. As for how the authors treated the data: A later analysis counted about 80 million unique TCR beta chains across the 700 or so repertoires, and 10 million to 12 million of these chains were shared by at least two donors. Raw reads were error-corrected and collapsed into unique sequences by a nearest-neighbor algorithm in which closely related sequences were merged to remove PCR and sequencing errors. To assign V, D and J gene segments, CDR3 sequences were aligned to IMGT reference sequences. For a sequence to be retained, a match of at least six nucleotides to both a V gene segment and a J gene segment was required. Rearrangements were called productive when the CDR3 lacked stop codons and stayed in frame with V and J; all others were non-productive. CDR3 was defined by IMGT convention, running from the second conserved V-encoded cysteine to the conserved J-encoded phenylalanine. Sequences without an unambiguous match to a single V gene segment were excluded from the earlier analysis of about 630 of the donors. In an earlier analysis of approximately 550 of the donors, V segments were called functional above 56.7% productive rearrangements and were called segregating when the between-donor standard deviation exceeded 5%. To diagnose cytomegalovirus status from the catalog of TCR beta chain sequences, a statistical classification framework was built. V and J gene assignment, in a later analysis, came from comparing TCR nucleotide sequences with IMGT/GENE-DB human TR gene sequences. In a later analysis, CDR3 sequences and most-parsimonious VDJ recombination scenarios were assigned using the TCRdist pipeline. A later analysis defined each TCR beta chain by its CDR3 amino acid sequence plus V-gene family, and excluded reads lacking a unique V-gene family. As a way to deal with suspected cross-contamination and a sequencing artifact, a later analysis dropped 640 or so nucleotide sequences that were highly shared and had low generation probability. In a later analysis, a clonal expansion index for each public chain was calculated from normalized within-repertoire ranks of inferred template counts. A later analysis computed generation probabilities with a VDJ recombination model fitted to out-of-frame rearrangements, and checked the results against IGoR. A later analysis scored TCR-TCR, TCR-HLA and TCR-CMV co-occurrence with hypergeometric tests, applying a repertoire-size bias correction to TCR pairs. To estimate false discovery rates, a later analysis permuted the HLA or CMV assignments 20 times. In a later analysis, co-occurring TCRs were grouped using DBSCAN, and TCRdist sequence similarity was added for clustering within HLA-allele-positive subsets. For co-occurrence clustering, repertoires with fewer than 30,000 or more than 120,000 public chains were excluded, along with several repertoires with anomalous nucleotide sharing. Sourced from immuneACCESS, this table was stored by TCRdb with only in-frame sequences that have V and J called. A share of the clones is absent; for the studies checked, an unresolved V gene accounts for under half, and the remainder has no known explanation. V and J calls and clone size are as listed in that table; D and trimming were resolved from the DNA. The sample has under 95,000 clones on record, around 79% of them singletons. The ten largest clones add up to roughly 15% of the sample.

V and J are trimmed by 6 bases and 0 bases, and the gene matches miss 10 bases of the junction. From its cysteine to its phenylalanine, the CDR3 spans 17 amino acids. The retained sequence is limited to the CDR3, 51 bases, with the frame set at the first base. The germline V gene sets CDR1 to LGHNT and CDR2 to FRNRAP. Sequencing was done on a sample of PBMCs. This TCR was sampled from a woman in her thirties or forties in good health and CMV-seropositive. The sequence joins TRBV12-5 to TRBJ2-4, and TRBD1 matches 8 of the central bases. CDR3 region: CASGRTGQSLAKNIQYF. The sequence in DNA is TGTGCTAGTGGACGGACAGGGCAATCACTAGCCAAAAACATTCAGTACTTC.